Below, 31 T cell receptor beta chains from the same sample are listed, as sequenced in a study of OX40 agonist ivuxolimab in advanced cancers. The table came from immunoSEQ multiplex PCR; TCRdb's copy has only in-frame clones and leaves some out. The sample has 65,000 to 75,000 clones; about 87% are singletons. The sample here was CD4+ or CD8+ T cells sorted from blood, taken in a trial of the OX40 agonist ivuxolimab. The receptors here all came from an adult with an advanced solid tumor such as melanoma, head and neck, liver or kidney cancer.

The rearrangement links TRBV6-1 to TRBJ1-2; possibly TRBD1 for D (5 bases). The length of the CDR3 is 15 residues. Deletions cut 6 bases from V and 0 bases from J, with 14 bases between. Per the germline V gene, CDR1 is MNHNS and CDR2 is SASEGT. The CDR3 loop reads CASREQELTNYGYTF. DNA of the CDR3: TGTGCCAGCAGAGAACAGGAGCTGACTAACTATGGCTACACCTTC.

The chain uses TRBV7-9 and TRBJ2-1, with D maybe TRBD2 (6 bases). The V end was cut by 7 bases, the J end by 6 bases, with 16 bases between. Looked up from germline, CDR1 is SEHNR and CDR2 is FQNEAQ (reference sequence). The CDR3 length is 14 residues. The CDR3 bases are TGTGCCAGCAACTCTGGGGGGAGCCTCAATGAGCAGTTCTTC. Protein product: CASNSGGSLNEQFF.

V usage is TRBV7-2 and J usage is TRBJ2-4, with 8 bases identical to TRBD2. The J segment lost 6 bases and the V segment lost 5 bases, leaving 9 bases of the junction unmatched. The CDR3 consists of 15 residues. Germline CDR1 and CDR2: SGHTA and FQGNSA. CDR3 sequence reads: CASSQSGLGGNIQYF. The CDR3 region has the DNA TGTGCCAGCAGCCAATCGGGACTAGGAGGAAACATTCAGTACTTC.

The CDR3 DNA sequence: TGTGCCAGCTCACCCAGGGGAGCGGTGAACACCGGGGAGCTGTTTTTT. Protein sequence: CASSPRGAVNTGELFF. This chain connects TRBV18 to TRBJ2-2; D possibly corresponds to TRBD1 (6 bases). This CDR3 is 16 amino acids long. V gave up 3 bases and J gave up 1 base, with 12 bases separating them. The germline V gene encodes CDR1 KGHSH and CDR2 LQKENI.

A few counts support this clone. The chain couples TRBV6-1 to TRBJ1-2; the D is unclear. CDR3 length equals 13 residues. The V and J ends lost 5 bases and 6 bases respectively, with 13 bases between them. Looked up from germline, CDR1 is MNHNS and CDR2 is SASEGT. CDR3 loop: CASSTHAGDGYTF. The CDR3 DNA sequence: TGTGCCAGCAGTACCCATGCCGGTGATGGCTACACCTTC.

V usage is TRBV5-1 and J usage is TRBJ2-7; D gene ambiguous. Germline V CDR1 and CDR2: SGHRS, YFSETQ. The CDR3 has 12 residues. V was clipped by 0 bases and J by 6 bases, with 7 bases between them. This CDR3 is CASSLVGFEQYF. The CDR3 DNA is TGCGCCAGCAGCTTGGTAGGGTTCGAGCAGTACTTC.

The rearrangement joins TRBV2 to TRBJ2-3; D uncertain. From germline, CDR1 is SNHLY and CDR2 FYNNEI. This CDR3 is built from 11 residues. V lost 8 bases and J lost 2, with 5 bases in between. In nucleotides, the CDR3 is TGTGCCAGCGTATACACAGATACGCAGTATTTT. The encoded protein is CASVYTDTQYF.

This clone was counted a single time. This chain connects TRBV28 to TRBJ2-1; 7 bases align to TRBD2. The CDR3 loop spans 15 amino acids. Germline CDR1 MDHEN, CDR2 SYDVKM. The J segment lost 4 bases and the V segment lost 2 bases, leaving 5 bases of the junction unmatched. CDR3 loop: CASSLGGVSYNEQFF. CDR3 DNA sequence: TGTGCCAGCAGTTTAGGGGGGGTTTCGTACAATGAGCAGTTCTTC.

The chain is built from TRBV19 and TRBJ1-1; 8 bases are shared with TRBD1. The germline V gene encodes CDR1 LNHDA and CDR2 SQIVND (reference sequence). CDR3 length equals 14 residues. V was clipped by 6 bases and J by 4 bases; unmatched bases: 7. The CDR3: CASSLNRGGTEAFF. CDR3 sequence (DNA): TGTGCCAGTAGCCTAAACAGGGGGGGCACTGAAGCTTTCTTT. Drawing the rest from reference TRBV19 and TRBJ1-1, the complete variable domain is DGGITQSPKYLFRKEGQNVTLSCEQNLNHDAMYWYRQDPGQGLRLIYYSQIVNDFQKGDIAEGYSVSREKKESFPLTVTSAQKNPTAFYLCASSLNRGGTEAFFGQGTRLTVV.

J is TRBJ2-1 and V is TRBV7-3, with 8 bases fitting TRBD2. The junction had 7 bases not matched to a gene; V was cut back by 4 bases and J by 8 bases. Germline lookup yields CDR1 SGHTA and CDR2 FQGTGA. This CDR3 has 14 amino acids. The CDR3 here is CASSWTAGDDEQFF. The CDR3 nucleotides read TGTGCCAGCAGCTGGACAGCGGGGGATGATGAGCAGTTCTTC.

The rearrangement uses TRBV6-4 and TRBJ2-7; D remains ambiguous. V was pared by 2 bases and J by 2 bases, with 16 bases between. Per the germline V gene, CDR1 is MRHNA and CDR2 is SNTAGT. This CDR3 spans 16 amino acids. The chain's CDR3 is CASSDGVWAEPYEQYF. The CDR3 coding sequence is TGTGCCAGCAGTGACGGGGTGTGGGCGGAGCCCTACGAGCAGTACTTC.

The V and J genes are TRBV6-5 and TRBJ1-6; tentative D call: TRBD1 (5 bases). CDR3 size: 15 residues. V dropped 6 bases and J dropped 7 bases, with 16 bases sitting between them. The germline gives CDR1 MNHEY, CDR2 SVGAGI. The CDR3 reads CASRRTRDENSPLHF. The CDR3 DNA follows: TGTGCCAGCAGGAGGACCCGGGACGAAAATTCACCCCTCCACTTT.

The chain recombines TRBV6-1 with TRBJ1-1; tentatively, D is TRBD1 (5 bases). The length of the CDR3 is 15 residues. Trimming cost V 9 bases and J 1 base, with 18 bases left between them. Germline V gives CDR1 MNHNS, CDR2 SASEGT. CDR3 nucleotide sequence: TGTGCCAGTTCACAACCCAATACAGGGAACACTGAAGCTTTCTTT. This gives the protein CASSQPNTGNTEAFF.

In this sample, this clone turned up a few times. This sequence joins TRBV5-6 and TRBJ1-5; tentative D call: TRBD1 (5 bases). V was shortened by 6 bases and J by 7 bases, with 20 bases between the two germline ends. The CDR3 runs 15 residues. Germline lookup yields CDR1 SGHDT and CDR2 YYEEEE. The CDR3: CASKKGQGKGQPQHF. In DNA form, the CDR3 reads TGTGCCAGCAAAAAGGGGCAGGGAAAGGGACAGCCCCAGCATTTT.

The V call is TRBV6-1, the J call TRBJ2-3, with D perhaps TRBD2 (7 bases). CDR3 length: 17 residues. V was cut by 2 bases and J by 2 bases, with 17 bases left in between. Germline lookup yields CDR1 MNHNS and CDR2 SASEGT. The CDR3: CASSESPRGGYTDTQYF. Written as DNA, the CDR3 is TGTGCCAGCAGTGAAAGTCCCAGGGGAGGGTACACAGATACGCAGTATTTT.

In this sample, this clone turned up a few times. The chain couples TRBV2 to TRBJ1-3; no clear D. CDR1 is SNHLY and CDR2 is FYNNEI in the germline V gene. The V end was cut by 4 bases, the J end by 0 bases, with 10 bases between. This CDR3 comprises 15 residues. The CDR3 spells CASSVRRDSGNTIYF. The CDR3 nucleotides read TGTGCCAGCAGTGTCAGGCGGGACTCTGGAAACACCATATATTTT.

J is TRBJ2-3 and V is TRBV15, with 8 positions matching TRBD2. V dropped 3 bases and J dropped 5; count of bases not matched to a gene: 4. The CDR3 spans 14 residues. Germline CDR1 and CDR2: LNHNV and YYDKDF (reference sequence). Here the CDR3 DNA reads TGTGCCACCAGCAGGGGACTAGGGGGAGATACGCAGTATTTT. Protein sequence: CATSRGLGGDTQYF.

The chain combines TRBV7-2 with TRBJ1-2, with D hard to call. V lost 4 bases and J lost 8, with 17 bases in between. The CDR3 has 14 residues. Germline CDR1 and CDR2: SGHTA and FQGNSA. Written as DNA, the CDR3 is TGTGCCAGCAGCTCCCAACGCAGTGGGAAAGGCTACACCTTC. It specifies CASSSQRSGKGYTF. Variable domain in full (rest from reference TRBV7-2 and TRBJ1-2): GAGVSQSPSNKVTEKGKDVELRCDPISGHTALYWYRQSLGQGLEFLIYFQGNSAPDKSGLPSDRFSAERTGGSVSTLTIQRTQQEDSAVYLCASSSQRSGKGYTFGSGTRLTVV.

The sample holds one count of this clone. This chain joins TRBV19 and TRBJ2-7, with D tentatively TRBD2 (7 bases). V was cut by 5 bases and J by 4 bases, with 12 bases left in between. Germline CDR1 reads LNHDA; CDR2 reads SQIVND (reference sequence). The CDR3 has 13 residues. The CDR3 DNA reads TGTGCCAGTAGTCCGGGGGGCGCGTACGAGCAGTACTTC. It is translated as CASSPGGAYEQYF. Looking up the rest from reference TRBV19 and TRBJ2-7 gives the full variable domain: DGGITQSPKYLFRKEGQNVTLSCEQNLNHDAMYWYRQDPGQGLRLIYYSQIVNDFQKGDIAEGYSVSREKKESFPLTVTSAQKNPTAFYLCASSPGGAYEQYFGPGTRLTVT.

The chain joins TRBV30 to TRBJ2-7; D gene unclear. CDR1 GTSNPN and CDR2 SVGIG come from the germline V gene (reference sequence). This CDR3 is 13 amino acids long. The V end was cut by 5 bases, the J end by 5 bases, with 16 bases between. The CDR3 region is CAWRRRNRDEQYF. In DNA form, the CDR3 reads TGTGCCTGGCGCCGACGGAATAGGGACGAGCAGTACTTC.

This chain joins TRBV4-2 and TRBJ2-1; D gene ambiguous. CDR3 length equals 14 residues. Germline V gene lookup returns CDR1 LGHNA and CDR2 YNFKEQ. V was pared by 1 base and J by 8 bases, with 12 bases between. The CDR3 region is CASSQGAGRYEQFF. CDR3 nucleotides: TGTGCCAGCAGCCAAGGGGCTGGGCGTTATGAGCAGTTCTTC.

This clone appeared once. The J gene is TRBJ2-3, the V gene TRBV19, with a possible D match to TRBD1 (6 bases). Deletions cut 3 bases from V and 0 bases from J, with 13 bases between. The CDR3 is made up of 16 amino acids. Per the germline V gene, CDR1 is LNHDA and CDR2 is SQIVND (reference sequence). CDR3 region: CASSIGQTTSTDTQYF. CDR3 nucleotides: TGTGCCAGTAGTATTGGACAGACGACTAGCACAGATACGCAGTATTTT.

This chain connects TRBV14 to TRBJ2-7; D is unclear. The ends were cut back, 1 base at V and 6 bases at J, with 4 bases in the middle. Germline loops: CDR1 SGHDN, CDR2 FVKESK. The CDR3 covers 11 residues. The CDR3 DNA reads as TGTGCCAGCAGCCAAGTATCCGAGCAGTACTTC. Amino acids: CASSQVSEQYF.

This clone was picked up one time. The CDR3 region is CASSLTSGSETQYF. The CDR3, as DNA: TGTGCCAGCAGTTTAACTAGTGGTTCGGAGACCCAGTACTTC. The J gene is TRBJ2-5, the V gene TRBV27, with a tentative D call TRBD2 (5 bases). Trimming stripped 2 bases from V and 5 bases from J, with 12 bases between. The germline V gene has CDR1 MNHEY and CDR2 SMNVEV (reference sequence). The CDR3 is 14 residues long.

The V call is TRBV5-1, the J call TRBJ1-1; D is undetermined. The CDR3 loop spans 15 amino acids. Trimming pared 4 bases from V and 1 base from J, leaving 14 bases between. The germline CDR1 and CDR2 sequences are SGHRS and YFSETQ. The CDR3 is CASSVGSQSNTEAFF. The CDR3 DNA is TGCGCCAGCAGCGTTGGTAGCCAATCGAACACTGAAGCTTTCTTT.

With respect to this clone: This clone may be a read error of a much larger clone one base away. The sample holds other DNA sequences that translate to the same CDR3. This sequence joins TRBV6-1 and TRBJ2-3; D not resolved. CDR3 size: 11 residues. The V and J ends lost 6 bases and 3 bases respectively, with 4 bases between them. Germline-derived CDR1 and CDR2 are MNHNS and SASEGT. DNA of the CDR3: TGTGCCAGCAGCCAAACAGATACGCAGTATTTT. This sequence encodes CASSQTDTQYF.

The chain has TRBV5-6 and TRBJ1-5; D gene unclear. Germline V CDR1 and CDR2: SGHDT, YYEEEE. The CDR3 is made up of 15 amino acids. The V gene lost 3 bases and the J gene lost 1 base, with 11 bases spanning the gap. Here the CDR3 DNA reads TGTGCCAGCAGCTCCGGTCGGGTAAGCAATCAGCCCCAGCATTTT. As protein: CASSSGRVSNQPQHF.

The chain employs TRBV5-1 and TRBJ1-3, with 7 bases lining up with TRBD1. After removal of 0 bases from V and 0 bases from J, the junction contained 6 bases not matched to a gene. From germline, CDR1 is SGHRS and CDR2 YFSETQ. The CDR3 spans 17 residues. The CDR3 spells CASSLDDRANSGNTIYF. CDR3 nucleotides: TGCGCCAGCAGCTTGGACGACAGGGCCAACTCTGGAAACACCATATATTTT.

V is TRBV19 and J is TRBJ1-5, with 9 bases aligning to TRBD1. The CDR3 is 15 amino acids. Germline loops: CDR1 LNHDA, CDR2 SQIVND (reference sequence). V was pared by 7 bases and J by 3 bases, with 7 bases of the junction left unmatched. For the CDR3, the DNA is TGTGCCAGTAAGGCGGACAGGGGCTCCAATCAGCCCCAGCATTTT. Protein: CASKADRGSNQPQHF.

The CDR3 is CASRPGTSNEKLFF. The CDR3 DNA follows: TGTGCCAGCAGACCCGGGACATCGAATGAAAAACTGTTTTTT. This chain joins TRBV7-2 and TRBJ1-4, with a tentative D call TRBD1 (6 bases). Per germline, CDR1 SGHTA and CDR2 FQGNSA. This CDR3 has 14 residues. Trimming stripped 6 bases from V and 5 bases from J, with 13 bases between.

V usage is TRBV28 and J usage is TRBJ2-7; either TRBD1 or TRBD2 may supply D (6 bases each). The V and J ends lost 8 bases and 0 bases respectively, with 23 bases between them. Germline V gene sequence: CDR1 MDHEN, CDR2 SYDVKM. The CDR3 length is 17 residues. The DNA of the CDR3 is TGTGCCAGCGGAGGGAAATTATGGACAGACGACTCCTACGAGCAGTACTTC. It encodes CASGGKLWTDDSYEQYF. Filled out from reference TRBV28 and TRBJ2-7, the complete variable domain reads DVKVTQSSRYLVKRTGEKVFLECVQDMDHENMFWYRQDPGLGLRLIYFSYDVKMKEKGDIPEGYSVSREKKERFSLILESASTNQTSMYLCASGGKLWTDDSYEQYFGPGTRLTVT.